What follows describes a single T cell receptor (beta chain). The clone's antigen remains unknown. No much larger clonotype is one base removed from it; base qualities were not supplied. This entry is derived from a study of shared clonotypes between healthy human individuals (dated by TCRdb to 2019 to 2021). In terms of the full investigation: A couple of women and a few men aged 18 to 49 years were included in the cohort. Per donor, three plates each were used for CD4 naive and CD4 memory, two for CD8 naive, and one for CD8 memory. To estimate repertoire size and how much clonotype sharing occurs between individuals, the study deeply sequenced the blood TCR repertoires of five healthy adults. Libraries were prepared and TCR repertoires were sequenced by different laboratories using diverse techniques, in order to increase sequencing depth and limit assay-specific biases. Each donor's leukapheresis produced roughly between about 0.8 and 10 billion PBMCs.

Study-wide conclusions, independent of this receptor: Naive subsets generally had larger estimated clonotype richness than memory subsets did. Only blood was sampled, and tissue TCR repertoires likely differ from those in blood. The small number of donors limited the genetic and exposure-history diversity represented. Pairwise subsampling led to the expectation that sequencing depth would affect the degree of clonotype sharing among donors. Compared with non-shared clonotypes, the clonotypes found in all four sorted-subset donors had higher generation probabilities. Rarefaction of sorted-subset datasets indicated incomplete sequencing despite the large sequencing depth. Sharing across several donors was observed for about 5% of naive CD4, over 3% of naive CD8, 2% to 2.5% of memory CD4, and roughly 0.4% of memory CD8 clonotypes.

The donors were healthy, HIV-negative adults who had no recently reported acute infections or vaccinations. Every donor was a Caucasian adult residing in Nashville, Tennessee, USA. CD4+ T cells were enriched by magnetic negative selection, after which naive cells were positively selected on CD45RA and the negative fraction was taken as the memory subset. Blood was obtained by leukapheresis, after which PBMCs were separated by Ficoll-Histopaque density gradient centrifugation and cryopreserved in liquid nitrogen vapor phase. Analytical flow cytometry was used to check the purity and quantity of every magnetically sorted T cell population. Genomic DNA was isolated from every sorted fraction and measured by UV absorbance on a Nanodrop 2000c. Using the deep immunoSEQ assay, multiplex PCR amplified TCR CDR3 regions from genomic DNA. Extracted genomic DNA from each cell subset was distributed evenly across all wells of several immunoSEQ 96-well plates, and each plate was treated as a replicate. For sorted subsets, around 200 ng genomic DNA, equal to tens of thousands of T cell genomes, was loaded into each replicate PCR. The purified libraries were quantified using a Qubit 3.0 fluorometer, sized with a Bioanalyzer 2100, and then quantified again using the KAPA Library Quantification kit. Every immunoSEQ 96-well plate was sequenced on a separate single-read 150-cycle Illumina NextSeq 550 flow cell. The paper's data handling went like this. The immunoSEQ output contained only junctional sequences without quality scores, so filtering could not match that applied to full-length reads. Sequences were annotated with PyIR, a Python wrapper for IgBLAST v1.9, and V/J genes and CDR3 were assigned using IMGT germline references. Reads with weak V/J assignments (E-value above 1e-6), missing CDR3, stop codons, out-of-frame junctions, or ambiguous translated residues were removed. V3J clonotypes were defined as sequences sharing an identical inferred V gene, J gene, and CDR3 amino acid sequence. The percentage overlap between two repertoires was calculated by dividing the number of shared unique clonotypes by the size of the smaller repertoire. Repertoire richness was assessed with RTK rarefaction, the Chao1 estimator, and Recon v2.1 estimates of unobserved clonotypes. OLGA was used to compute generation probabilities for all TCRbeta clonotypes that the gDNA method yielded from a few donors. The clones in this table, taken by TCRdb from immuneACCESS, are in-frame only. Not every clone is retained; where verified, under half of the shortfall comes from an unresolved V gene, and the cause of the rest is unknown. V and J calls and clone size follow that table, whereas D and trimming were derived from the DNA. Counted in this sample were approximately 1.5 million clones; under 99% of them appeared once. The ten largest clones add up to about 0.45% of the sample.

The CDR3 numbers 15 residues from cysteine through phenylalanine. The retained sequence is limited to the CDR3, 45 bases, with the frame set at the first base. V sheds 5 bases and J sheds 7 bases, leaving 18 bases between their ends. The germline V gene provides CDR1 SGHVS and CDR2 FQNEAQ. What was sequenced was naive CD4+ T cells sorted from blood. What the cell subset or site label conveys for this sample: CD45RA+ positively selected. The chain uses TRBV7-8 and TRBJ2-1; possibly the D gene is TRBD2, per 5 matching bases. This sequence originates from a man aged 30 to 39 in good health. The encoded CDR3 is CASSGRVVAKNEQFF. The DNA reads as follows: TGTGCCAGCAGCGGTCGGGTCGTAGCGAAAAATGAGCAGTTCTTC. Full variable domain (CDR3 extended with the reference TRBV7-8 and TRBJ2-1 proteins): GAGVSQSPRYKVAKRGQDVALRCDPISGHVSLFWYQQALGQGPEFLTYFQNEAQLDKSGLPSDRFFAERPEGSVSTLKIQRTQQEDSAVYLCASSGRVVAKNEQFFGPGTRLTVL.